Shown below are 10 T cell receptor beta chains from a single sample sequenced in a study of cytotoxic CD8 clonotypes in ibrutinib-treated CLL (dated by TCRdb to the early 2020s). Reading the label with the study, this specimen's time point is: progressive disease on ibrutinib. The protocol used for the library was the immunoSEQ multiplex PCR assay. TCRdb carries this immuneACCESS record with in-frame sequences only. Its versions omit some clonotypes, under half of them owing to an unresolved V gene in the studies checked, with the rest unexplained. For this sample the table gives 250,000 to 350,000 clones, of which more than 70% were detected only once. The ten biggest clones cover 5.6% of the sample. The sequencing here drew on PBMCs, taken at disease progression, from a patient treated with ibrutinib. These receptors came from a human donor with chronic lymphocytic leukemia.

The genes are TRBV6-5 and TRBJ1-2, with 9 nucleotides matching TRBD1. The germline gives CDR1 MNHEY, CDR2 SVGAGI. CDR3 length: 15 amino acids. Germline trimming cut 2 bases from V and 2 bases from J; bases unmatched to any gene: 3. CDR3 in DNA: TGTGCCAGCAGTTACGGGGGACAGGGAAACTATGGCTACACCTTC. It specifies CASSYGGQGNYGYTF.

J is TRBJ1-4 and V is TRBV5-1, with D uncertain. The V end lost 4 bases, the J end lost 0 bases, and 7 bases lay between the germline ends. CDR1 is SGHRS and CDR2 is YFSETQ in the germline V gene. This CDR3 is 14 amino acids long. The CDR3 region is CASSMSATNEKLFF. DNA of the CDR3: TGCGCCAGCAGCATGTCAGCAACTAATGAAAAACTGTTTTTT.

V is TRBV7-2 and J is TRBJ2-7, with D maybe TRBD1 (5 bases). The germline CDR1 and CDR2 sequences are SGHTA and FQGNSA. Trimming pared 1 base from V and 5 bases from J, leaving 9 bases between. This CDR3 comprises 13 residues. CDR3 loop: CASSLEARDEQYF. The DNA for the CDR3 is TGTGCCAGCAGCTTAGAGGCCAGGGACGAGCAGTACTTC.

The chain recombines TRBV29-1 with TRBJ1-2; tentatively, D is TRBD1 (6 bases). Germline CDR1 is SQVTM and CDR2 is ANQGSEA. The CDR3 contains 13 residues. The V gene lost 3 bases and the J gene lost 8 bases, with 16 bases spanning the gap. The CDR3 DNA sequence: TGCAGCGTTGAGCCGGAACAGGGACGAGGCTACACCTTC. Translation: CSVEPEQGRGYTF.

In this sample, this clone turned up a few times. The rearrangement links TRBV5-6 to TRBJ1-2, with TRBD1 identical over 7 bases. CDR3 size: 11 residues. V trimming: 4 bases; J trimming: 8 bases; junction bases outside the gene matches: 2. Germline V gene data show CDR1 as SGHDT and CDR2 as YYEEEE. The CDR3: CASSRQGGYTF. The CDR3 DNA is TGTGCCAGCAGCAGACAGGGAGGCTACACCTTC. Filled out from reference TRBV5-6 and TRBJ1-2, the complete variable domain reads DAGVTQSPTHLIKTRGQQVTLRCSPKSGHDTVSWYQQALGQGPQFIFQYYEEEERQRGNFPDRFSGHQFPNYSSELNVNALLLGDSALYLCASSRQGGYTFGSGTRLTVV.

The rearrangement links TRBV2 to TRBJ2-7, with D possibly matching TRBD1 (6 bases). Trimming stripped 6 bases from V and 3 bases from J, with 15 bases between. CDR1 and CDR2 from the germline V gene are SNHLY and FYNNEI. The CDR3 has 14 amino acids. CDR3 in DNA: TGTGCCAGCAGGAACCAAGGGACACACTACGAGCAGTACTTC. Its translation is CASRNQGTHYEQYF.

This clone was detected only a few times. The rearrangement joins TRBV7-3 to TRBJ2-2; D may be TRBD1 or TRBD2 (6 bases each). The germline gives CDR1 SGHTA, CDR2 FQGTGA. The CDR3 length is 15 residues. Trimming took off 2 bases at V and 7 bases at J, with 14 bases between the two ends. CDR3: CASSLGLGGGGELFF. The CDR3 bases are TGTGCCAGCAGCTTAGGACTCGGGGGCGGCGGGGAGCTGTTTTTT.

The rearrangement joins TRBV6-1 to TRBJ1-6; 8 bases agree with TRBD1. The V gene end was trimmed by 6 bases and the J gene end by 8 bases; junction bases not matched to a gene: 9. The germline gives CDR1 MNHNS, CDR2 SASEGT. There are 15 residues in the CDR3. The DNA for the CDR3 is TGTGCCAGCAGAACCTCCCAGGGGGCATATTCACCCCTCCACTTT. Protein product: CASRTSQGAYSPLHF.

V usage is TRBV27 and J usage is TRBJ1-2, with a tentative D call TRBD1 (5 bases). Trimming removed 6 bases at V and 8 bases at J, with 16 bases between. The germline V gene has CDR1 MNHEY and CDR2 SMNVEV (reference sequence). The CDR3 totals 13 residues. The CDR3 bases are TGTGCCAGCAGCGGACATAGGGAGGGAGGCTACACCTTC. Protein: CASSGHREGGYTF.

The chain has TRBV6-4 and TRBJ2-1, with TRBD2 as a possible D gene (6 bases). This CDR3 spans 13 amino acids. CDR1 and CDR2 from the germline V gene are MRHNA and SNTAGT. Trimming left V 2 bases short and J 8 bases short, with 10 bases between. The DNA of the CDR3 is TGTGCCAGCAGTGACATCGGGGGTTATGAGCAGTTCTTC. Its protein is CASSDIGGYEQFF.